This entry features one T cell receptor beta chain sequence. This clonotype was recorded many times. No antigen is known for it. Base quality data are lacking; no much larger clone is found one base away. TCR beta CDR3 regions were amplified from RNA transcripts for repertoire sequencing. A first-round RT-PCR used HTBI primers with the Qiagen OneStep RT-PCR kit, followed by a second-round multiplex PCR, size selection and purification. Libraries were sequenced paired-end with 100 bp reads on an Illumina HiSeq2000. The source study handled its data this way. SOAPnuke was used to process the reads, removing any read that contained adapters or uncalled bases, had a mean Phred below 15, or lacked an exact match to the constant primer or identifier. High-quality paired reads were merged with COPE v1.2.5. Each unique nucleotide sequence was treated as a clonotype, and MiTCR v1.1 was used to align the clonotypes to the IMGT TRB V, D and J references. Only V-J combinations with frequency above 0.0001 were analysed, covering 99% to 99.2% of repertoires. For each V-J combination, a TCR clonal expansion and chaos score was defined as F50 clonal expansion divided by the chaos observed in the TCRdist matrix. Features were reduced by Welch's t-statistics and random forest to about a dozen V-J combinations, which fed a naive Bayes classifier. The Morisita-Horn index was used to measure how similar the thyroid and blood repertoires were. In TCRdb, the public reads were trimmed at Q25 with fastp and aligned with MiXCR, with productive beta chains retained. Every distinct CDR3 protein forms one entry, paired with its most common genes and DNA. None of the V and J calls come from the authors' own analysis; TCRdb made them. Within this sample are 580,000 or so distinct CDR3 sequences, with just under 40% of them counted one time only. The ten biggest clones cover about 4.2% of the sample.

From the cysteine up to the phenylalanine, the CDR3 has a length of 14 residues. The read is trimmed to its CDR3 DNA, 42 bases read in frame from base 1. Trimming costs V 9 bases and J 2 bases, and their ends lie 11 bases apart. For CDR1 and CDR2, the germline V gene lists ENHRY and SYGVKD. The sample is drawn from a study of Graves' ophthalmopathy and Graves' hyperthyroidism (dated by TCRdb to 2017 to 2018). With respect to the entire study: Hyperthyroidism was defined as stable when no progression to ophthalmopathy occurred within 18 months of follow-up. An independent validation cohort was composed of fewer than 20 hyperthyroidism patients and 17 patients who later progressed from hyperthyroidism to ophthalmopathy. In total, approximately 130 blood samples were TCR-sequenced: 40 to 45 ophthalmopathy, roughly 80 hyperthyroidism and some 17 hyperthyroidism-to-ophthalmopathy patients. The study used signatures of the TCR beta repertoire to tell Graves' ophthalmopathy apart from Graves' hyperthyroidism and to predict which patients would progress to ophthalmopathy. To explore V-J signatures distinguishing ophthalmopathy from hyperthyroidism, a discovery set of 100 patients (roughly 44 ophthalmopathy, 57 stable hyperthyroidism) was enrolled. Following sampling, methimazole starting at 30 mg daily was administered to hyperthyroidism patients, and high-dose intravenous methylprednisolone was administered to ophthalmopathy patients. In over 5 hyperthyroidism patients, the T-cell repertoire of thyroid tissue was compared with the T-cell repertoire of blood.

Findings and caveats that apply to the study as a whole: The 13-signature model separated ophthalmopathy from stable hyperthyroidism with 85% to 90% sensitivity and approximately 83% specificity in cross-validation, and 80%/75% in the test set. No statistical method was used to predetermine the sample size, and group allocation was not hidden from the investigators. In validation, the model predicted ophthalmopathy progression with less than 71% sensitivity and about 77% specificity; 12 predicted patients were CT-confirmed with GO in a median of around 6 months. Most expanded thyroid clonotypes with a frequency above 0.001 also appeared in blood, which suggests that blood repertoires may reflect the immune response in the thyroid.

The hyperthyroidism patients were 18 to 65 years old and newly diagnosed, with a disease duration of less than 2 months. Patients were excluded if they had other autoimmune diseases, uncontrolled infections, pregnancy or lactation. Clinical symptoms, serum thyroxine, TRAb, thyroid ultrasound and orbital computed tomography formed the basis of the diagnosis. Total RNA was extracted with Trizol reagent and quality-checked on an Agilent 2100 Bioanalyzer. The clonotype was recovered from an adult man with Graves' hyperthyroidism. Sequenced: peripheral blood or thyroid tissue (not recorded which). The V gene is TRBV10-3 and the J gene is TRBJ1-6; TRBD1 is perhaps the D gene, given 6 matching bases. The CDR3 region reads CAIRDIPYNSPLHF. The DNA sequence is TGTGCCATTCGGGACATACCCTATAATTCACCCCTCCACTTT.